This TCR beta chain derives from a study of CD8 T cells in Susac syndrome. The authors sequenced TCR beta from blood CD8+ and CD4+ T cells. Bulk CD8+ and CD4+ cells came from magnetic negative isolation; CD8+ TEMRA by FACS. This CDR3 region has 13 residues. V was pared by 3 bases and J by 5 bases, with 11 bases between. Random hexamers were used to reverse transcribe the RNA input (about 0.5 to 1 ug). Amplification of TCR beta CDR3 by immunoSEQ multiplex PCR spanned 54 Vbeta and 13 Jbeta. In TCRdb, the immunoSEQ multiplex PCR reads were re-called with MiXCR into one record per CDR3 protein. Of around 160,000 distinct CDR3 sequences in the sample, around 94% are singletons; the top ten hold roughly 0.15%.

This sequence originates from a human donor in good health. The rearrangement links TRBV12-3 or TRBV12-4 to TRBJ2-7, with D possibly TRBD2 on 5 matching bases. Sequencing used CD4+ T cells from PBMCs. The CDR3, as DNA: TGTGCCAGCAGTTTGGGGAGAAGAAACGAGCAGTACTTC. This translates into CASSLGRRNEQYF.